This T cell receptor (beta chain) was retrieved from a study of shared clonotypes between healthy human individuals. Donors included only healthy HIV-negative adults lacking recent acute infections or vaccinations. The study drew all its donors from Caucasian adults living in Nashville, Tennessee. Replicate PCRs for unsorted PBMC used approximately 0.3 ug DNA (approximately 30,000 T cell genomes). Unsorted PBMC DNA went through sequencing on ten immunoSEQ deep assay plates. The table came from immunoSEQ multiplex PCR; TCRdb's copy has only in-frame clones and leaves some out. The sample consists of about half a million clones, roughly three quarters of them appearing once. V shed 2 bases and J shed 2 bases, with 16 bases lying between them. The CDR3 is 16 amino acids. Germline CDR1 SGHVS, CDR2 FQNEAQ.

The sequenced sample was PBMCs. V is TRBV7-8 and J is TRBJ2-7; D perhaps matches TRBD2 (7 bases). This clonotype was obtained from a woman aged 40-49 years in good health. Some clones in this sample may be carry-over from other donors' samples. The CDR3 nucleotides are TGTGCCAGCAGCTTACAGGGAGGGGGAGGGCCCTACGAGCAGTACTTC. This translates into CASSLQGGGGPYEQYF. Filled out from reference TRBV7-8 and TRBJ2-7, the complete variable domain reads GAGVSQSPRYKVAKRGQDVALRCDPISGHVSLFWYQQALGQGPEFLTYFQNEAQLDKSGLPSDRFFAERPEGSVSTLKIQRTQQEDSAVYLCASSLQGGGGPYEQYFGPGTRLTVT.